Reported below is one T cell receptor beta chain. Sequenced by immunoSEQ multiplex PCR; TCRdb stores in-frame clones only, minus some. The table lists 70,000 to 85,000 clones, about 94% of them singletons. The CDR3 totals 14 residues. Germline lookup yields CDR1 MGHDK and CDR2 SYGVNS. Deletions cut 6 bases from V and 3 bases from J, with 15 bases between. This sample is part of a study of OX40 agonist ivuxolimab in advanced cancers. This chain uses TRBV25-1 with TRBJ2-7; TRBD1 is a possible D gene (6 bases). The TCR was taken from an adult with an advanced solid tumor such as melanoma, head and neck, liver or kidney cancer. The specimen was CD4+ or CD8+ T cells sorted from blood, collected in a trial of the OX40 agonist ivuxolimab. CDR3 residues: CASSITGTNYEQYF. The CDR3 bases are TGTGCCAGCAGCATAACCGGGACAAACTACGAGCAGTACTTC.